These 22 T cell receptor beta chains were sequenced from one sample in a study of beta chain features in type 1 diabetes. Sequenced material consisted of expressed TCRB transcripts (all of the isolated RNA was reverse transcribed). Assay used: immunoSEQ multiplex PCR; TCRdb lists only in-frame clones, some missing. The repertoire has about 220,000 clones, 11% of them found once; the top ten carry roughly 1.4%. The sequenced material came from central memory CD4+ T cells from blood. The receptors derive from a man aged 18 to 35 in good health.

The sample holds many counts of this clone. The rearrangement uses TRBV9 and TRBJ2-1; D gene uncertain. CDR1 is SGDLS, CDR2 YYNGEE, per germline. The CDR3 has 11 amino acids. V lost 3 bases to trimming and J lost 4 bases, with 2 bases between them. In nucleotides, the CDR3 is TGTGCCAGCAGCGAGTACAATGAGCAGTTCTTC. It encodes CASSEYNEQFF.

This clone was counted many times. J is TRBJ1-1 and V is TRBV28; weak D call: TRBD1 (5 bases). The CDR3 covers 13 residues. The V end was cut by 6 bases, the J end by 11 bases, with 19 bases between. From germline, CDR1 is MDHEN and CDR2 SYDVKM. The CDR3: CASSPQGSGRAFF. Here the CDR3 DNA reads TGTGCCAGCAGCCCTCAGGGCTCCGGGCGGGCTTTCTTT.

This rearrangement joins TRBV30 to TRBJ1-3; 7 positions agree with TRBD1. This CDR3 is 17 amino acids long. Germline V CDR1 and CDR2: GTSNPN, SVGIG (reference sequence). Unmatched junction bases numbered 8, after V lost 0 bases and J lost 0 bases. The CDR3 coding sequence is TGTGCCTGGAGTGTACTGGACAGGCCGTTCTCTGGAAACACCATATATTTT. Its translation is CAWSVLDRPFSGNTIYF.

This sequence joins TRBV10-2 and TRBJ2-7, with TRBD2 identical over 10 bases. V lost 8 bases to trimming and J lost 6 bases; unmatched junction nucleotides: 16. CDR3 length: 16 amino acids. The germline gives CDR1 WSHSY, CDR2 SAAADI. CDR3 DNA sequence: TGCGCCAGCGGAGCGCCCCCGCTAGCGGGAGCAAGCGAGCAGTACTTC. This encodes CASGAPPLAGASEQYF.

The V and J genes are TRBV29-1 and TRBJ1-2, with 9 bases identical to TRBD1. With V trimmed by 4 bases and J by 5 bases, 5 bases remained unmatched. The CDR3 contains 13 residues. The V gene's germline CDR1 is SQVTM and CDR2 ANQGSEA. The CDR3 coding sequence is TGCAGCGTTGCTATCGGGACAGGGTATGGCTACACCTTC. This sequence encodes CSVAIGTGYGYTF. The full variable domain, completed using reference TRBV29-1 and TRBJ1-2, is SAVISQKPSRDICQRGTSLTIQCQVDSQVTMMFWYRQQPGQSLTLIATANQGSEATYESGFVIDKFPISRPNLTFSTLTVSNMSPEDSSIYLCSVAIGTGYGYTFGSGTRLTVV.

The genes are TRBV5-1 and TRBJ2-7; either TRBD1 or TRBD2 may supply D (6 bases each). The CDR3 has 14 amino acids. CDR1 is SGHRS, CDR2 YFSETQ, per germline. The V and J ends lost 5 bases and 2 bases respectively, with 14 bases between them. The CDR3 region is CASRIGGQTYEQYF. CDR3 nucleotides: TGCGCCAGCAGAATCGGGGGCCAGACCTACGAGCAGTACTTC.

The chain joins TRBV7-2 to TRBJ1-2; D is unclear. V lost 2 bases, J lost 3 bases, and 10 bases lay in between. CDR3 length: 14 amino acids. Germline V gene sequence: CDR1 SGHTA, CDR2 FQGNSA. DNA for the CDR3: TGTGCCAGCAGCTTACACGCGAACGACTATGGCTACACCTTC. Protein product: CASSLHANDYGYTF.

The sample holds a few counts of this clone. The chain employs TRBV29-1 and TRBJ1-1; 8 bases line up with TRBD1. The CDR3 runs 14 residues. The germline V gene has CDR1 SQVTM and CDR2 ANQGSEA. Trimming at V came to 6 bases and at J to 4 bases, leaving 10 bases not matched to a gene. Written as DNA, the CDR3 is TGCAGCGTCCTTCGACAGGGGACTGGCACTGAAGCTTTCTTT. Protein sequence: CSVLRQGTGTEAFF.

This CDR3 is CASSPQENTEAFF. The CDR3 DNA follows: TGTGCCAGCAGCCCACAGGAGAACACTGAAGCTTTCTTT. The chain uses TRBV7-9 and TRBJ1-1; D is perhaps TRBD1 (5 bases). The V and J ends lost 5 bases and 1 base respectively, with 8 bases between them. The germline gives CDR1 SEHNR, CDR2 FQNEAQ (reference sequence). The CDR3 loop spans 13 amino acids.

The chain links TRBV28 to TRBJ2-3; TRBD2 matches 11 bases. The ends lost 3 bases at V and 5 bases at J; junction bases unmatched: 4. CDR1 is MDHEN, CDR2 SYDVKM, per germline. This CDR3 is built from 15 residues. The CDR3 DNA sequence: TGTGCCAGCAGTTTGACTAGCGGGACCCTAGATACGCAGTATTTT. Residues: CASSLTSGTLDTQYF.

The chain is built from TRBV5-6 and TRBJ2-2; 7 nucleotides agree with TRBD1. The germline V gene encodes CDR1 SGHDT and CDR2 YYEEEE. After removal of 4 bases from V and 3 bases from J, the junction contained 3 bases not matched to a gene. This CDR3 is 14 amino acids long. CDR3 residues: CASSLGTDTGELFF. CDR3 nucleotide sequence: TGTGCCAGCAGCCTTGGGACAGACACCGGGGAGCTGTTTTTT. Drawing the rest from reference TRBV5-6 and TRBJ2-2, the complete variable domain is DAGVTQSPTHLIKTRGQQVTLRCSPKSGHDTVSWYQQALGQGPQFIFQYYEEEERQRGNFPDRFSGHQFPNYSSELNVNALLLGDSALYLCASSLGTDTGELFFGEGSRLTVL.

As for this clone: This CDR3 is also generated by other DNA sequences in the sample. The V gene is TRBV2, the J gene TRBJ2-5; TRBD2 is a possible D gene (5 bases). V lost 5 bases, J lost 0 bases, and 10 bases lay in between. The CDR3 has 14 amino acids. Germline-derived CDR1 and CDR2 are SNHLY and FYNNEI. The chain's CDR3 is CASSLERNQETQYF. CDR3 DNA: TGTGCCAGCAGTCTCGAGCGGAACCAAGAGACCCAGTACTTC.

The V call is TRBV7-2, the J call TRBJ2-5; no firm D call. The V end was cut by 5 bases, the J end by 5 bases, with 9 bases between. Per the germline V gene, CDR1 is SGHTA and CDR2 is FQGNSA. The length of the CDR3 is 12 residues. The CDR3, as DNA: TGTGCCAGCAGCCCTATGCGGGAGACCCAGTACTTC. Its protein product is CASSPMRETQYF.

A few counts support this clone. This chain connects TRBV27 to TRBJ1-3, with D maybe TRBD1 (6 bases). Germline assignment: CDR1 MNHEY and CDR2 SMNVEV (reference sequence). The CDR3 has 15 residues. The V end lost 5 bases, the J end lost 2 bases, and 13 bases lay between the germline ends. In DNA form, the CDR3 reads TGTGCCAGCAGTAGGGGGTCGGGAACTGGAAACACCATATATTTT. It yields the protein CASSRGSGTGNTIYF.

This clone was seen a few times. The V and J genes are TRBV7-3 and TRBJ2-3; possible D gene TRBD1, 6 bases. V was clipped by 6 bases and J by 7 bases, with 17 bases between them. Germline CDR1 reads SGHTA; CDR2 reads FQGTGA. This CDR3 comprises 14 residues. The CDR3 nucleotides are TGTGCCAGCAGTCCGTCAGGGGACCCTCATACGCAGTATTTT. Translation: CASSPSGDPHTQYF.

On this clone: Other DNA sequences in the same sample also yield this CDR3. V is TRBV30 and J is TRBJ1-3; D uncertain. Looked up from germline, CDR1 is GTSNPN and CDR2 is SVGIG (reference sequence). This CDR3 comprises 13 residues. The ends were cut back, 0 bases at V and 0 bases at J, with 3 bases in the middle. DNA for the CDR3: TGTGCCTGGAGTGTAAACTCTGGAAACACCATATATTTT. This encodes CAWSVNSGNTIYF.

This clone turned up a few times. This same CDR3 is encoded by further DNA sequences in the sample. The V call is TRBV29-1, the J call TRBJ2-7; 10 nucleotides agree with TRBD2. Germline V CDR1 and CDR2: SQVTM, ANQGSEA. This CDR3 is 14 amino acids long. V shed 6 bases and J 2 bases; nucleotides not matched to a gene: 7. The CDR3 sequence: CSVGGLAGAYEQYF. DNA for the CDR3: TGCAGCGTGGGGGGGCTAGCGGGAGCCTACGAGCAGTACTTC.

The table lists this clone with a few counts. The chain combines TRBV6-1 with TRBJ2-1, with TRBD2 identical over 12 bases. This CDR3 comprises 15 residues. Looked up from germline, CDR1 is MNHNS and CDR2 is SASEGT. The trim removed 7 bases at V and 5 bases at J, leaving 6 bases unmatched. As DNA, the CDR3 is TGTGCCAGCACTCGACTAGCGGGAGCAGACAATGAGCAGTTCTTC. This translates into CASTRLAGADNEQFF.

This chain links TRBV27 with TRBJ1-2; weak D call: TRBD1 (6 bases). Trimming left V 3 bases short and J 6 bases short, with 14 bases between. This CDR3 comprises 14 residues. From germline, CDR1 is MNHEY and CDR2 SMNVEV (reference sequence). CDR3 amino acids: CASSLSTGDNGYTF. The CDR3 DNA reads TGTGCCAGCAGTTTGTCGACAGGTGACAATGGCTACACCTTC.

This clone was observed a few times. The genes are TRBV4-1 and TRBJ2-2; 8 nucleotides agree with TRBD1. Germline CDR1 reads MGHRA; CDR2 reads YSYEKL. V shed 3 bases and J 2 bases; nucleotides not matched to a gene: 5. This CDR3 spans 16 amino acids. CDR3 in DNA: TGCGCCAGCAGCCACCGGACAGGGATTAACACCGGGGAGCTGTTTTTT. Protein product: CASSHRTGINTGELFF.

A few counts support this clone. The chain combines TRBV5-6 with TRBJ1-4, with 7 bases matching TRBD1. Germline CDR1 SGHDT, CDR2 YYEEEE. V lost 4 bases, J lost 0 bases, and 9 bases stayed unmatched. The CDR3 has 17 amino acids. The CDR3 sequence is CASSDGTAVATNEKLFF. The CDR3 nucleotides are TGTGCCAGCAGCGACGGGACAGCCGTTGCAACTAATGAAAAACTGTTTTTT.

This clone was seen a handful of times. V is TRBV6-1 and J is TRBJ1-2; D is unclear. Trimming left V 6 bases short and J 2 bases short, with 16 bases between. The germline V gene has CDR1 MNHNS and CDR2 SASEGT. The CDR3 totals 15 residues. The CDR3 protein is CASSAERTANYGYTF. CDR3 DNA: TGTGCCAGCAGCGCTGAGAGGACCGCGAACTATGGCTACACCTTC.